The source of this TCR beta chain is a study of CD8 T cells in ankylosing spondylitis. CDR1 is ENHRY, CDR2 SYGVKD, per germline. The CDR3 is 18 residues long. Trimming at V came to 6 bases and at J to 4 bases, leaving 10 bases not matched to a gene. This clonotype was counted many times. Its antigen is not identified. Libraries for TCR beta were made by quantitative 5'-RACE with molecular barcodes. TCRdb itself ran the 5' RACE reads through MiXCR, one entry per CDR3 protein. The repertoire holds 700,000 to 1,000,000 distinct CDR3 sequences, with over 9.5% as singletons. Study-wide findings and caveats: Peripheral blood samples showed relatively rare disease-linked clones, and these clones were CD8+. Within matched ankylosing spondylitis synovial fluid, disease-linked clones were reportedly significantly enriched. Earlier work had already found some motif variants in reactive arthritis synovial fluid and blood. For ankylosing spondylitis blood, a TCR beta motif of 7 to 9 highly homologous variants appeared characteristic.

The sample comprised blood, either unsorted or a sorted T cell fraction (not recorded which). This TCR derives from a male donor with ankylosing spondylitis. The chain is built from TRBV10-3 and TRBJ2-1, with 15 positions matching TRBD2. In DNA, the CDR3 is TGTGCCATCAGCCTCGGACTAGCGGGGGGGCCGGGATACAATGAGCAGTTCTTC. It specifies CAISLGLAGGPGYNEQFF.